The 27 T cell receptor beta chains below all came from one sample that was sequenced in a study of tumor-infiltrating lymphocytes in primary liver carcinoma. The source of the blood RNA was unsorted whole blood, and germline DNA was extracted as well. Making TCR beta cDNA involved roughly 0.55 ug total RNA and a constant-region primer. TCR beta libraries came from three nested multiplex PCR rounds using slightly modified ARM-PCR. TRBV1-TRBV30 forward primers paired with a C-beta reverse primer drove the first two PCR rounds, roughly 10 cycles each. TCRdb recomputed calls from the multiplex PCR reads with MiXCR, one row per CDR3 protein. Of approximately 310,000 distinct CDR3 sequences listed, 65% were seen once; the top ten hold 9%. Sequences were obtained from peripheral blood. These receptors were obtained from a man aged 35 to 55 with primary liver carcinoma and hepatitis B virus infection.

In regard to this clonotype: A much more abundant neighbour one base away suggests this may be a read error. V and J are TRBV4-2 and TRBJ2-7, with a tentative D call TRBD2 (6 bases). Germline loops: CDR1 LGHNA, CDR2 YNFKEQ. CDR3 size: 13 residues. The CDR3 DNA reads TGTGTCAGCAGTGTTGGGACTTACTACGAGCAGTACTTC. It encodes CVSSVGTYYEQYF.

This clonotype was counted a few times. The rearrangement joins TRBV21-1 to TRBJ2-3; TRBD1, the D gene given by the table, was not confirmed from the DNA. TRBV21-1 is a listed pseudogene. The CDR3 is 21 amino acids. CDR3 DNA: TGTGCCAGCAGCGGGCCCGGACGCAAGGGGGTCGACCCCGGGAGCACAGATACGCAGTATTTT. Amino acid sequence: CASSGPGRKGVDPGSTDTQYF.

As to this clonotype: This may stem from a read error, because a much larger clone lies one nucleotide away. A read error is likely, as this CDR3 ends without the conserved phenylalanine or tryptophan. This chain links TRBV4-1 with TRBJ2-7; unclear D gene. The CDR3 has 15 amino acids. CDR1 is MGHRA, CDR2 YSYEKL, per germline. V was clipped by 0 bases and J by 0 bases, with 9 bases between them. CDR3 in DNA: TGCGCCAGCAGCCAAGATCTGGCAGACTCCTACGAGCAGTACATC. Translated: CASSQDLADSYEQYI.

Remarks on this clonotype: A junction end diverges from the germline sequence, so it may reflect a read error. V usage is TRBV11-2 and J usage is TRBJ1-2; D unresolved. The CDR3 contains 15 residues. CDR1 SGHAT and CDR2 FQNNGV come from the germline V gene. This chain's CDR3 is CASSPERATGYGYTF. CDR3 DNA sequence: TGTGCAAGCAGCCCAGAGCGAGCGACTGGGTATGGCTACACCTTC.

Of note for this clonotype: The junction departs from the called germline gene at one end, perhaps through a read error. The chain joins TRBV11-1 to TRBJ2-2; D call uncertain. There are 15 residues in the CDR3. Germline V gene sequence: CDR1 SGHAT, CDR2 FQDESV (reference sequence). CDR3 residues: CASSGRPSSTWELFF. CDR3 DNA: TGTGCCAGCAGCGGGCGTCCATCGAGCACCTGGGAGCTGTTTTTT.

Concerning this clonotype itself: The CDR3 does not end in the conserved phenylalanine or tryptophan, so this is likely a read error. The chain uses TRBV6-2 or TRBV6-3 and TRBJ2-1; a possible D gene is TRBD2 (6 bases). The CDR3 is made up of 14 amino acids. Germline assignment: CDR1 MNHEY and CDR2 SVGEGT. Trimming left V 8 bases short and J 5 bases short, with 16 bases between. For the CDR3, the DNA is TGTGCCAGCCGACCTAGTGGGGGGAACAATGAGCAGTTCTCC. Translated: CASRPSGGNNEQFS.

Points on this clonotype: Being one base from a much bigger clone, this may be a read error. The gene calls are TRBV5-4 and TRBJ1-2; possible D gene TRBD1, 5 bases. CDR3 length equals 15 residues. Trimming cost V 1 base and J 6 bases, with 16 bases left between them. Germline V gene lookup returns CDR1 SGHNT and CDR2 YYREEE (reference sequence). DNA of the CDR3: TGTGCCAGCAGCTTGAAGTGGAGGCAGGGTAATGGCTACACCTTC. This gives the protein CASSLKWRQGNGYTF.

The count of this clonotype is one. The chain couples TRBV25-1 to TRBJ1-2; D is perhaps TRBD1 (6 bases). The length of the CDR3 is 16 residues. The germline gives CDR1 MGHDK, CDR2 SYGVNS. Trimming shortened V by 4 bases and J by 6 bases, and 21 bases separated the two germline ends. CDR3 loop: CASSGLRQNRVNGYTF. Written as DNA, the CDR3 is TGTGCCAGCAGTGGCCTTCGACAGAACAGGGTAAATGGCTACACCTTC.

This clonotype was recorded at least ten times. The V call is TRBV24-1, the J call TRBJ2-1; no clear D. The V end lost 5 bases, the J end lost 3 bases, and 13 bases lay between the germline ends. Germline V lookup: CDR1 KGHDR, CDR2 SFDVKD. The CDR3 has 15 amino acids. CDR3 protein: CATSVSEPGYNEQFF. The CDR3 DNA follows: TGTGCCACCAGTGTTAGTGAGCCGGGCTACAATGAGCAGTTCTTC.

Details on this clonotype: A much more abundant neighbour one base away suggests this may be a read error. The chain links TRBV11-2 to TRBJ2-1; 10 nucleotides align to TRBD1. Trimming at V came to 2 bases and at J to 6 bases, leaving 7 bases not matched to a gene. CDR1 and CDR2 (germline): SGHAT, FQNNGV. CDR3 length equals 16 residues. The CDR3 sequence: CASSLRSGQGPNEQFF. The CDR3, as DNA: TGTGCCAGCAGCTTACGGTCGGGACAGGGGCCCAATGAGCAGTTCTTC.

The chain recombines TRBV5-8 with TRBJ2-1; D is possibly TRBD2 (6 bases). Germline V gives CDR1 SGHTS, CDR2 YDEGEE. Trimming shortened V by 1 base and J by 9 bases, and 20 bases separated the two germline ends. The CDR3 has 16 residues. This CDR3 is CASSLSEGEVWSEQFF. Written as DNA, the CDR3 is TGTGCCAGCAGCTTGTCCGAAGGGGAGGTTTGGAGTGAGCAGTTCTTC.

Worth noting for this clonotype: Relative to the germline gene, one junction end is altered; a read error may explain this. J is TRBJ1-4 and V is TRBV4-2, with D unclear. The V gene's germline CDR1 is LGHNA and CDR2 YNFKEQ. CDR3 length: 13 amino acids. CDR3 coding DNA: TGTGTCAGCAGTCGATCGGGTCAGGAAAAACTGTTTTTT. Protein product: CVSSRSGQEKLFF.

V and J are TRBV7-3 and TRBJ2-1, with D possibly called TRBD1 or TRBD2 (6 bases each). Germline assignment: CDR1 SGHTA and CDR2 FQGTGA. The CDR3 consists of 15 residues. Deletions cut 9 bases from V and 5 bases from J, with 20 bases between. The CDR3 DNA reads as TGTGCCAGGAGCCGTAACGGGGGCTATGACAATGAGCAGTTCTTC. Translated, it gives CARSRNGGYDNEQFF.

Concerning this clonotype: The conserved final phenylalanine or tryptophan is absent from the CDR3, which likely points to a read error. The gene calls are TRBV7-9 and TRBJ2-3, with unresolved D. The CDR3 extends over 14 amino acids. V shed 3 bases and J shed 0 bases, with 7 bases lying between them. The germline V gene has CDR1 SEHNR and CDR2 FQNEAQ (reference sequence). Here the CDR3 reads CASSFWRSTDTQYS. The CDR3, as DNA: TGTGCCAGCAGCTTCTGGCGGAGCACAGATACGCAGTATTCT.

A note on this clonotype: With a much larger clone just one base away, this may be a read error. The gene calls are TRBV6-5 and TRBJ2-2, with 13 bases aligning to TRBD2. Germline trimming cut 2 bases from V and 7 bases from J; bases unmatched to any gene: 16. In germline, CDR1 is MNHEY, CDR2 SVGAGI. The CDR3 has 20 amino acids. CDR3 DNA: TGTGCCAGCAGTTACCCAATACTAGCGGGAGGGCCCTCGCGGGTCGGGGAGCTGTTTTTT. This encodes CASSYPILAGGPSRVGELFF.

Comment on this clonotype: One base away lies a much larger clone, so this may be a sequencing read error. The V call is TRBV10-3, the J call TRBJ2-3; D is unclear. Germline loops: CDR1 ENHRY, CDR2 SYGVKD. V was trimmed by 6 bases and J by 0 bases, leaving 7 bases between them. The CDR3 runs 13 residues. CDR3 in DNA: TGTGCCATCAGGGGTAGTAGCACAGATACGCAGTATTTT. Encoded protein: CAIRGSSTDTQYF.

In regard to this clonotype: This may stem from a read error, because a much larger clone lies one nucleotide away. The chain employs TRBV29-1 and TRBJ2-7; D may be TRBD1 or TRBD2 (5 bases each). Trimming took off 4 bases at V and 4 bases at J, with 11 bases between the two ends. The V gene's germline CDR1 is SQVTM and CDR2 ANQGSEA. This CDR3 is built from 12 residues. For the CDR3, the DNA is TGCAGCGTTGCTGGGGGTGTTTACGAGCAGTACTTC. Translating gives CSVAGGVYEQYF.

The rearrangement links TRBV28 to TRBJ1-5, with unresolved D. In germline, CDR1 is MDHEN, CDR2 SYDVKM. The CDR3 runs 13 residues. V lost 10 bases and J lost 0, with 10 bases in between. DNA for the CDR3: TGTGCCACTCGGCGACTTAGCAATCAGCCCCAGCATTTT. Its translation is CATRRLSNQPQHF.

A remark on this clonotype: A much larger clone lies one base from this, so it may be a read error. The chain joins TRBV6-2 or TRBV6-3 to TRBJ1-5; D is ambiguous. The CDR3 has 13 residues. Germline V gives CDR1 MNHEY, CDR2 SVGEGT. CDR3 bases: TGTACCAGCAGACCAGGTTCGGGACAGCCCCAGCATTTT. This encodes CTSRPGSGQPQHF.

This clonotype was detected a few times. This chain uses TRBV5-4 with TRBJ2-2; 8 nucleotides agree with TRBD1. There are 17 residues in the CDR3. The ends lost 0 bases at V and 0 bases at J; junction bases unmatched: 4. Germline CDR1 reads SGHNT; CDR2 reads YYREEE (reference sequence). The CDR3 region has the DNA TGTGCCAGCAGCTTGGCAGGACAGGGATCGAACACCGGGGAGCTGTTTTTT. It translates to CASSLAGQGSNTGELFF. The entire variable domain, with the rest obtained from reference TRBV5-4 and TRBJ2-2, is as follows: ETGVTQSPTHLIKTRGQQVTLRCSSQSGHNTVSWYQQALGQGPQFIFQYYREEENGRGNFPPRFSGLQFPNYSSELNVNALELDDSALYLCASSLAGQGSNTGELFFGEGSRLTVL.

This clonotype was seen a few times. The gene calls are TRBV12-3 or TRBV12-4 and TRBJ1-2; TRBD1 agrees at 7 bases. Losses at the gene ends were 4 bases for V and 7 bases for J; bases not matched to a gene: 9. This CDR3 has 14 residues. CDR3 region: CASSSNRGWSGYTF. Written as DNA, the CDR3 is TGTGCCAGCAGTTCTAACAGGGGATGGAGTGGCTACACCTTC.

Concerning this clonotype: The CDR3 does not close with the conserved phenylalanine or tryptophan, likely indicating a read error. The J gene is TRBJ1-1, the V gene TRBV11-1; unclear D gene. CDR3 size: 12 residues. CDR1 and CDR2 (germline): SGHAT, FQDESV (reference sequence). CDR3 DNA sequence: TGTGCCAGCAGCTCGGGGAACGCTGAAGCTTTCTTG. Translated: CASSSGNAEAFL.

A remark on this clonotype: Just one base apart from a much larger clone, this may be a read error. This chain links TRBV12-3 or TRBV12-4 with TRBJ2-2; no clear D gene. V gave up 5 bases and J gave up 4 bases, with 14 bases separating them. The CDR3 is 15 amino acids. CDR3 sequence: CASSIRLMSTGELFF. The CDR3 DNA reads TGTGCCAGCAGTATTCGCCTAATGAGCACCGGGGAGCTGTTTTTT.

A word on this clonotype: One base away lies a much larger clone, so this may be a sequencing read error. The conserved phenylalanine or tryptophan is not found at the CDR3 terminus, so this likely reflects a read error. The chain is built from TRBV6-5 and TRBJ1-1; possibly TRBD1 for D (5 bases). Looked up from germline, CDR1 is MNHEY and CDR2 is SVGAGI. V gave up 4 bases and J gave up 8 bases, with 11 bases separating them. There are 12 residues in the CDR3. Here the CDR3 reads CASSSSWGEAFL. DNA of the CDR3: TGTGCCAGCAGTTCCTCGTGGGGGGAAGCTTTCCTT.

The V and J genes are TRBV11-2 and TRBJ1-5; D gene uncertain. This CDR3 comprises 17 residues. Germline lookup yields CDR1 SGHAT and CDR2 FQNNGV. V lost 3 bases, J lost 4 bases, and 19 bases lay in between. The CDR3, as DNA: TGTGCCAGCAGCTTCCGCCCACGTCGTACTGGGAATCAGCCCCAGCATTTT. This translates into CASSFRPRRTGNQPQHF.

Notes on this clonotype: A much more abundant neighbour one base away suggests this may be a read error. A read error is likely, as this CDR3 ends without the conserved phenylalanine or tryptophan. The V gene is TRBV12-3 or TRBV12-4, the J gene TRBJ2-1, with D perhaps matching TRBD2 (5 bases). CDR3 size: 16 residues. V was shortened by 6 bases and J by 0 bases, with 15 bases between the two germline ends. CDR3 in DNA: TGTGCCAGCAGAACTAGAGGCAGGAGCTCCTACAATGAGCAGTTCCTC. Protein: CASRTRGRSSYNEQFL.

This clonotype has only one observation. One junction end does not reproduce the germline sequence, and a read error may be involved. For the CDR3, the DNA is TGTGCCGTCAGTGATGGGGGCAATCAGCCCCAGCATTTT. It specifies CAVSDGGNQPQHF. The V gene is TRBV10-3, the J gene TRBJ1-5; D is unresolved. Germline CDR1 ENHRY, CDR2 SYGVKD. This CDR3 spans 13 amino acids.